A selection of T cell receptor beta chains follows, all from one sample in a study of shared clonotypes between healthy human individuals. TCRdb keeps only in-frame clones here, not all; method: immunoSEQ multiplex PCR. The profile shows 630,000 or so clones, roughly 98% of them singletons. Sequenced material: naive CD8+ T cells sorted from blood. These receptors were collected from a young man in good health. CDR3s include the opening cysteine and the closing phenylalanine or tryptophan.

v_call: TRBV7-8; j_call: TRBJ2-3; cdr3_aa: CASSVSRLAGVADTQYF
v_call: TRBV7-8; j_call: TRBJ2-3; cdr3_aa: CASSEADTSTDTQYF
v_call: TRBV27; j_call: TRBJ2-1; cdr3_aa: CASSFVGTGGYEQFF
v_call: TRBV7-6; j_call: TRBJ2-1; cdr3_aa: CASSLRTDEQFF
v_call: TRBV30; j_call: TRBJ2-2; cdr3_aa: CAWSVAVETGELFF
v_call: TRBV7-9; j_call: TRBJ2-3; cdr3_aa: CASSPRSGTDTQYF
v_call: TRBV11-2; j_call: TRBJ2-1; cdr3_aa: CASSGTLDNEQFF
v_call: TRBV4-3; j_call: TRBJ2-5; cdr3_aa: CASSQVRDETQYF
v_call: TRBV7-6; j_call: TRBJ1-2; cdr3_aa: CASSLDSRGQNYGYTF
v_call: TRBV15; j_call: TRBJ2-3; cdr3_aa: CATSSEPVPDTQYF
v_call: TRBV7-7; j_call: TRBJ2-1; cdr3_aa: CASSLGGTSGHNEQFF
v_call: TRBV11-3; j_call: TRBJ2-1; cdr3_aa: CASSSRTGISYNEQFF
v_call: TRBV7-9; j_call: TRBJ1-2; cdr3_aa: CASSYGGTLAGYTF
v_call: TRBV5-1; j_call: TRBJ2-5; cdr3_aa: CASSPDREWGGAQYF
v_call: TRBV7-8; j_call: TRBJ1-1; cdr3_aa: CASSLFNTEAFF
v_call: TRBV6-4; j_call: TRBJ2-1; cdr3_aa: CASSDLLRGEREGKDEQFF
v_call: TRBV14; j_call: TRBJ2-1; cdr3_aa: CASSQGPSINEQFF
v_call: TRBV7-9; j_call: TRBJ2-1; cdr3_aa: CASSLAQSELEQFF
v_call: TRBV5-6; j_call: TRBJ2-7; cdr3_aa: CASSFLLFHEQYF
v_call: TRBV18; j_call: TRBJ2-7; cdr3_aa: CASSPRDSGRYEQYF
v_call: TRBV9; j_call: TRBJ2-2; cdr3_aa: CASSAGLAGGPLVGELFF
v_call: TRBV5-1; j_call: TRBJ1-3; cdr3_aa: CASRGDSGNTIYF
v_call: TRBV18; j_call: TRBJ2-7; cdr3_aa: CASSPGQGTYEQYF
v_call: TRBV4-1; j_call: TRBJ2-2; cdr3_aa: CASSLRDYRTGELFF
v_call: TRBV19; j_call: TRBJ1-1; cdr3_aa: CASSALGQVEAFF
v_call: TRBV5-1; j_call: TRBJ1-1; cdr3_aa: CASSLGRDRYMNTEAFF
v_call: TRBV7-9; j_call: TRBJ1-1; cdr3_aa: CASSYGTAGETEAFF
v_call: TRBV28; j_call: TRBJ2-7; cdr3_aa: CAISRGSYEQYF
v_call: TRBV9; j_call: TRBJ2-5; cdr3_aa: CASSPGLAGTQLQETQYF
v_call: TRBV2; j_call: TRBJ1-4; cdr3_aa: CASRARGTNEKLFF
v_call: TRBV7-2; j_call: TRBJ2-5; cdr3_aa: CASSLDRQETQYF
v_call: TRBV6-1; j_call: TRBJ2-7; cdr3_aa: CASSEYPHEQYF
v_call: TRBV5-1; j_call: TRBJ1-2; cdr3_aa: CASSSDRAIANYGYTF
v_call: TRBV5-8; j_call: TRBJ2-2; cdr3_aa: CASRGTSGRAIAGELFF
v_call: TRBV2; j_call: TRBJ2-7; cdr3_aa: CASSDPGSSTYEQYF
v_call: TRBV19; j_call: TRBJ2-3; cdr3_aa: CASLSGRYADTQYF
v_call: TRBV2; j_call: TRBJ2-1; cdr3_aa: CATLRAGEQFF
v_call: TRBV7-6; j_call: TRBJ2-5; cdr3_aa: CASSLRGGVKGQETQYF
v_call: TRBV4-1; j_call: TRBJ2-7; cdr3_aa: CASSQGVADYEQYF
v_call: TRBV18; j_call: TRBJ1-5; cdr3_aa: CASSPGPRSLLDSNQPQHF
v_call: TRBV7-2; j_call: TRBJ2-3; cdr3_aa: CASSPLGVTDTQYF
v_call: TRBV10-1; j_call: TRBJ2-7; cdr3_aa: CASSESRGGADEQYF
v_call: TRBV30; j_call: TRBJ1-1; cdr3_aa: CAWSEDRDTEAFF
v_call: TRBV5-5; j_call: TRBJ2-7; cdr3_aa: CASSLGRGTGEYEQYF
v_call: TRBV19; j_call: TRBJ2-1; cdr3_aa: CASSIAGGQGSYNEQFF
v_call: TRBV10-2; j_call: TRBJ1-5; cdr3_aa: CASSGPGVEVQPQHF
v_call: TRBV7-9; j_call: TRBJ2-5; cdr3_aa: CASSSGETQYF
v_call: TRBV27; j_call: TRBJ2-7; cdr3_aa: CASIPPNSYEQYF
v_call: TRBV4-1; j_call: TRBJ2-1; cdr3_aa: CASSQGEQGEQFF
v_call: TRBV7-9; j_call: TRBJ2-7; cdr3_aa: CASSARDRPLQQYF
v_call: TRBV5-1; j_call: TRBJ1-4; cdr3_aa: CASSFDRENEKLFF
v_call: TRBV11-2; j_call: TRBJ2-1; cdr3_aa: CASSPFWFGVEGNNEQFF
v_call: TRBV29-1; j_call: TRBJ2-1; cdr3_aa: CSVEESDGYNEQFF
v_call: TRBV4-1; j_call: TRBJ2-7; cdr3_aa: CASSQADTGTGYFEQYF
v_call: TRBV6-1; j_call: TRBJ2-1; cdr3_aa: CASTFYAGADNEQFF
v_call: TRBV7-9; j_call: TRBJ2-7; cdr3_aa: CASSPGLAGVYEQYF
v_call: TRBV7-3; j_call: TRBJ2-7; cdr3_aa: CASSLLAGSTYEQYF